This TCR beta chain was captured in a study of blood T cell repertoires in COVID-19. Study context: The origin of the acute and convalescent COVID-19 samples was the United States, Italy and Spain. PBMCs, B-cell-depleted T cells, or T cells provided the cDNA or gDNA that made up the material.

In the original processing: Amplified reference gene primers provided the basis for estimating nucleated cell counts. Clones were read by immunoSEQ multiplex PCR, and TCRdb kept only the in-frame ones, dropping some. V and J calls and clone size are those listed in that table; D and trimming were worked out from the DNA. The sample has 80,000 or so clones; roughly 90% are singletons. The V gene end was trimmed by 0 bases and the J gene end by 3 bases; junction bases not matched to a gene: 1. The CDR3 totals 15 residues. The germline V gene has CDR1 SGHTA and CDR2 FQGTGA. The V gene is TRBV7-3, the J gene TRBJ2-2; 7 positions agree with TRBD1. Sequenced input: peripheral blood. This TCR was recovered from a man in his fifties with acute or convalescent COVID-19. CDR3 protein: CASSLTGGDTGELFF. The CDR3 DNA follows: TGTGCCAGCAGCTTAACAGGGGGCGACACCGGGGAGCTGTTTTTT.